This T cell receptor beta chain was observed in a study of T-cell reconstitution after alpha-beta-depleted transplantation in children. Germline lookup yields CDR1 SQVTM and CDR2 ANQGSEA. The CDR3 is made up of 12 amino acids. Trimming left V 4 bases short and J 2 bases short, with 7 bases between. TCRbeta library preparation incorporated unique molecular identifiers. Via MiXCR, TCRdb re-called the PCR reads, giving one row per CDR3 protein. The sample contains roughly 500,000 distinct CDR3 sequences, about 33% of which appear only once. This clonotype has more than one count but fewer than ten. This specimen consisted of PBMCs from the stem cell graft donor, obtained from the stem cell graft. This chain joins TRBV29-1 and TRBJ2-3; no definite D call. The source of this sequence is a human donor who donated a stem cell graft to a child with aplastic anemia. In nucleotides, the CDR3 is TGCAGCGTTGTTCCGGCCACAGATACGCAGTATTTT. Translated: CSVVPATDTQYF.